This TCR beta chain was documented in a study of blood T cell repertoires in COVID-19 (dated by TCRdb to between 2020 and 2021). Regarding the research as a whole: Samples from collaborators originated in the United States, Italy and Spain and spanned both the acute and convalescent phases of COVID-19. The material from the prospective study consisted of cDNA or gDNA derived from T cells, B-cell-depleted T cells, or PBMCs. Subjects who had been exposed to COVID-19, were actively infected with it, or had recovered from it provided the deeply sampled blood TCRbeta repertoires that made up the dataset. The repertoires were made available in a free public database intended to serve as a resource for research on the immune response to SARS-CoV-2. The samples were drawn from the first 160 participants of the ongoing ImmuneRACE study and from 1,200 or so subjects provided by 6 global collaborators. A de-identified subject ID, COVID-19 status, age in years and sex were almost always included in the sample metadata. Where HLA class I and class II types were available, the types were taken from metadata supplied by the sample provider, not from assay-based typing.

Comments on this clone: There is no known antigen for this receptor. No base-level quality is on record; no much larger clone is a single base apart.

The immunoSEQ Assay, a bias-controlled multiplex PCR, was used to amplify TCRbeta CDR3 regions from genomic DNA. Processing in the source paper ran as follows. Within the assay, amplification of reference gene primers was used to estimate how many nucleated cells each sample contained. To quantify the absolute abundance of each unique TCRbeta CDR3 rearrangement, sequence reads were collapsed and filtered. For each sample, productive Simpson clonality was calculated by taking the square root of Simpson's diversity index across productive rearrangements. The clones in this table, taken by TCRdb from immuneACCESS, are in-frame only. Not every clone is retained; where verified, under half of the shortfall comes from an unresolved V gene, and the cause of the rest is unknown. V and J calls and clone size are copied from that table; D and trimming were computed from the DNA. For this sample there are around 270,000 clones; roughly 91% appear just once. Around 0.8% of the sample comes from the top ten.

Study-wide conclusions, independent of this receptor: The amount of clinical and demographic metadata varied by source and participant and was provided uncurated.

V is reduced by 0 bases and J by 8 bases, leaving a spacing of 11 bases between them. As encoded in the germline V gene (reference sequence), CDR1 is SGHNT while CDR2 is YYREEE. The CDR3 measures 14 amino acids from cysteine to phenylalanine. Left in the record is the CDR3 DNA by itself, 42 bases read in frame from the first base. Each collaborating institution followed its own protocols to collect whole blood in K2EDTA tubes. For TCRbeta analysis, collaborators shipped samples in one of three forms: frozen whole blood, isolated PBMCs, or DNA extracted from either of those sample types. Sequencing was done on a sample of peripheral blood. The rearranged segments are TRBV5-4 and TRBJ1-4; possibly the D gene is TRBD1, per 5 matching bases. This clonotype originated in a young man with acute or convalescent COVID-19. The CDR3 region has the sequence CASSLAGGREKLFF. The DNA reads TGTGCCAGCAGCTTGGCGGGGGGAAGAGAAAAACTGTTTTTT.